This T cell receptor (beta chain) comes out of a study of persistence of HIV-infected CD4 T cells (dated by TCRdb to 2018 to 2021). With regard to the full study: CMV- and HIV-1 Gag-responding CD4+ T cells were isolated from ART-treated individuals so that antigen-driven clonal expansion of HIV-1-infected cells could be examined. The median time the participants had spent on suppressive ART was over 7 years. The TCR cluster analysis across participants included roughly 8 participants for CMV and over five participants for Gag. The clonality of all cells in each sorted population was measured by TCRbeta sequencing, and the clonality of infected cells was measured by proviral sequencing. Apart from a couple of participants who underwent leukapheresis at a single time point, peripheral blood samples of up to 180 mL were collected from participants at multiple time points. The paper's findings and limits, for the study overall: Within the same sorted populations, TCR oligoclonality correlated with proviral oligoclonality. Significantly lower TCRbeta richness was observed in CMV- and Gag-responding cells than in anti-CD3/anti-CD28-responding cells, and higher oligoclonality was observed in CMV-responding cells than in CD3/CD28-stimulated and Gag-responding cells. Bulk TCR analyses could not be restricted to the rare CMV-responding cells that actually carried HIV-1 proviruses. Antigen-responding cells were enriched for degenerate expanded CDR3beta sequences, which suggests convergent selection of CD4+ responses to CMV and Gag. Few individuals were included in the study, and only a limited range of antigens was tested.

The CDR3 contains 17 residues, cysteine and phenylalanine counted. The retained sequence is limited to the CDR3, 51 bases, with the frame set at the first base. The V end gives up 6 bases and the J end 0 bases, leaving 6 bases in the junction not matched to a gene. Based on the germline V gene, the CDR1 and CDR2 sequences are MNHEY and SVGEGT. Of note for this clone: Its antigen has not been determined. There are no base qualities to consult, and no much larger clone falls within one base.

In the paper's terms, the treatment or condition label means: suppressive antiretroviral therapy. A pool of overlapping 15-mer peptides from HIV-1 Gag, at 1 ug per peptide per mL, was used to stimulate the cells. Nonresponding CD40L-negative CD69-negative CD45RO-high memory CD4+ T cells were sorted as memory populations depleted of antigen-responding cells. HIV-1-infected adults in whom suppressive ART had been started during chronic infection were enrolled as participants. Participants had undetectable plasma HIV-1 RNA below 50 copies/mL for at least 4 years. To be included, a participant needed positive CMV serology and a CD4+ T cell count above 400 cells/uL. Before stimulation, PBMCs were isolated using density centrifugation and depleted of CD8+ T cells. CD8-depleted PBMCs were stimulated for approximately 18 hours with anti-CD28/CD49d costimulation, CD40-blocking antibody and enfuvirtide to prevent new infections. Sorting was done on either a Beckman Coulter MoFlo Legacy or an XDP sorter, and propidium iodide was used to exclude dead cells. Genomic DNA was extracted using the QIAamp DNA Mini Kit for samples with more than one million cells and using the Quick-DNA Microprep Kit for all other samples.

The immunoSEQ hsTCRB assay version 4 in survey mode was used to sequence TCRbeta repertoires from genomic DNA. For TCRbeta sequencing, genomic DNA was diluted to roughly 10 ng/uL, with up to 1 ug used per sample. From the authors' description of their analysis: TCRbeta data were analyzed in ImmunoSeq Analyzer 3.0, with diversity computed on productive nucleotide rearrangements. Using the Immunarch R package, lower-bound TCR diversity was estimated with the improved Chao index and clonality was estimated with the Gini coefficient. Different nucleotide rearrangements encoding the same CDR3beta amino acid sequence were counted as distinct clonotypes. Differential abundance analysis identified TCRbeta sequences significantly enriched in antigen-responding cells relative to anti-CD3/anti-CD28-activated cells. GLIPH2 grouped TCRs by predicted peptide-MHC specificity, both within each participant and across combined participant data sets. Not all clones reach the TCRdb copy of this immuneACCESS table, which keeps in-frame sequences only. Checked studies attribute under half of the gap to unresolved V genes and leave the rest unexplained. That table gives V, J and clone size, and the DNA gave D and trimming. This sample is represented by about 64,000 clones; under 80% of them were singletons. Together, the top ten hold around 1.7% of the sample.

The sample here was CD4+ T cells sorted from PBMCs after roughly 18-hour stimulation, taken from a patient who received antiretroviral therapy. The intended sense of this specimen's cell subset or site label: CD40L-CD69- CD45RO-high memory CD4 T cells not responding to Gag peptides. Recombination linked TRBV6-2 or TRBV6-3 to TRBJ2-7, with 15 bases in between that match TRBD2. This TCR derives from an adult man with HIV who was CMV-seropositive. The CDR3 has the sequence CASSRRGLAGGSYEQYF. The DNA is TGTGCCAGCAGCCGGAGGGGACTAGCGGGGGGCTCCTACGAGCAGTACTTC.